Listed here are 22 T cell receptor beta chains from one sample, sequenced in a study of T cells in pancreatic ductal adenocarcinoma. No neoadjuvant therapy was given to the selected pancreatic ductal adenocarcinoma patients before their surgery. Sequenced by immunoSEQ multiplex PCR; TCRdb stores in-frame clones only, minus some. The sample consists of around 2,500 clones, about four fifths of them appearing once. The sequenced material came from pancreatic tumor tissue. The receptors stem from a human donor with pancreatic ductal adenocarcinoma.

The chain links TRBV7-2 to TRBJ2-5; possible D gene TRBD2, 5 bases. With 3 bases removed from V and 7 bases from J, the gap between germline ends came to 12 bases. Germline CDR1 SGHTA, CDR2 FQGNSA. The CDR3 totals 13 residues. The CDR3 nucleotides are TGTGCCAGCAGCTTCGTACTAGACGGGACCCAGTACTTC. This gives the protein CASSFVLDGTQYF.

The chain carries TRBV10-1 and TRBJ2-3; 11 nucleotides match TRBD1. The germline V gene has CDR1 WNHNN and CDR2 SYGVQD (reference sequence). The CDR3 sequence is 15 residues long. After removal of 2 bases from V and 5 bases from J, the junction contained 3 bases not matched to a gene. DNA of the CDR3: TGCGCCAGCAGTGAGCCGGGACAGGGGGAAGATACGCAGTATTTT. This encodes CASSEPGQGEDTQYF.

The rearrangement uses TRBV29-1 and TRBJ2-6, with 7 bases matching TRBD2. From germline, CDR1 is SQVTM and CDR2 ANQGSEA. Trimming cost V 5 bases and J 1 base; bases outside gene matches: 8. The CDR3 spans 16 residues. The CDR3 bases are TGCAGCGTTAGTATTTGGGGGGGTTCTGGGGCCAACGTCCTGACTTTC. Its protein product is CSVSIWGGSGANVLTF.

This clone turned up a few times. V usage is TRBV6-1 and J usage is TRBJ2-7; possibly TRBD2 for D (5 bases). The V gene's germline CDR1 is MNHNS and CDR2 SASEGT. V was cut by 2 bases and J by 4 bases, with 12 bases left in between. CDR3 size: 14 residues. As DNA, the CDR3 is TGTGCCAGCAGTGAAAGGGAGAGCTTATACGAGCAGTACTTC. It is translated as CASSERESLYEQYF.

The chain couples TRBV19 to TRBJ2-5, with 8 bases fitting TRBD2. CDR1 LNHDA and CDR2 SQIVND come from the germline V gene (reference sequence). The junction had 4 bases not matched to a gene; V was cut back by 3 bases and J by 4 bases. The CDR3 loop spans 14 amino acids. The CDR3 loop reads CASSITRGGETQYF. The DNA of the CDR3 is TGTGCCAGTAGTATTACCCGGGGGGGAGAGACCCAGTACTTC.

This clone showed up just once. J is TRBJ2-1 and V is TRBV19, with TRBD2 matching over 8 bases. With 6 bases clipped from V and 6 bases from J, the junction kept 10 bases outside the gene matches. Germline V gene data show CDR1 as LNHDA and CDR2 as SQIVND (reference sequence). This CDR3 has 15 residues. The CDR3 protein is CASSIGTSLSNEQFF. CDR3 sequence (DNA): TGTGCCAGTAGCATCGGGACTAGTCTCTCCAATGAGCAGTTCTTC.

This sequence joins TRBV19 and TRBJ2-5; 7 positions agree with TRBD2. Germline CDR1 reads LNHDA; CDR2 reads SQIVND (reference sequence). This CDR3 comprises 14 residues. V was clipped by 5 bases and J by 2 bases; unmatched bases: 5. In DNA, the CDR3 is TGTGCCAGTAGTTATACTAGCGCTCAAGAGACCCAGTACTTC. This sequence encodes CASSYTSAQETQYF.

The rearrangement joins TRBV4-2 to TRBJ2-2, with TRBD2 matching 10 bases. V lost 0 bases to trimming and J lost 1 base; unmatched junction nucleotides: 11. The germline V gene encodes CDR1 LGHNA and CDR2 YNFKEQ. There are 20 residues in the CDR3. CDR3 coding DNA: TGTGCCAGCAGCCAAGATAGAGTAGCGGGAGGTTTAGGGAACACCGGGGAGCTGTTTTTT. This gives the protein CASSQDRVAGGLGNTGELFF.

The V and J genes are TRBV5-1 and TRBJ1-2; tentatively, D is TRBD1 (5 bases). The CDR3 runs to 15 residues. Trimming shortened V by 1 base and J by 4 bases, and 14 bases separated the two germline ends. The V gene's germline CDR1 is SGHRS and CDR2 YFSETQ. The CDR3 protein is CASSLSTGPSYGYTF. DNA for the CDR3: TGCGCCAGCAGCTTGTCTACAGGCCCTTCCTATGGCTACACCTTC. The full variable domain, completed using reference TRBV5-1 and TRBJ1-2, is KAGVTQTPRYLIKTRGQQVTLSCSPISGHRSVSWYQQTPGQGLQFLFEYFSETQRNKGNFPGRFSGRQFSNSRSEMNVSTLELGDSALYLCASSLSTGPSYGYTFGSGTRLTVV.

The chain joins TRBV5-1 to TRBJ1-4, with TRBD1 matching 8 bases. This CDR3 is 17 amino acids long. J was trimmed by 2 bases and V by 4 bases; bases with no gene match: 10. Germline values: CDR1 SGHRS, CDR2 YFSETQ. DNA for the CDR3: TGCGCCAGCAGCAAAGATCAGGGGGCCCGGACTAATGAAAAACTGTTTTTT. This gives the protein CASSKDQGARTNEKLFF. Looking up the rest from reference TRBV5-1 and TRBJ1-4 gives the full variable domain: KAGVTQTPRYLIKTRGQQVTLSCSPISGHRSVSWYQQTPGQGLQFLFEYFSETQRNKGNFPGRFSGRQFSNSRSEMNVSTLELGDSALYLCASSKDQGARTNEKLFFGSGTQLSVL.

The chain couples TRBV6-6 to TRBJ2-7, with no clear D. Germline V lookup: CDR1 MNHNY, CDR2 SVGAGI (reference sequence). Trimming stripped 4 bases from V and 1 base from J, with 11 bases between. The length of the CDR3 is 14 residues. The CDR3 bases are TGTGCCAGCAGTTCCCCGACTGCATCCTACGAGCAGTACTTC. It is translated as CASSSPTASYEQYF.

The chain has TRBV4-2 and TRBJ2-5, with TRBD2 identical over 7 bases. V lost 3 bases and J lost 1; bases outside the gene matches: 11. CDR1 is LGHNA, CDR2 YNFKEQ, per germline. The CDR3 is made up of 17 amino acids. The DNA of the CDR3 is TGTGCCAGCAGCCAGACCCTTGGGGGGGGGAGCCAAGAGACCCAGTACTTC. This translates into CASSQTLGGGSQETQYF.

V usage is TRBV21-1 and J usage is TRBJ2-2; TRBD2 is the table's D call, not checked against the DNA. TRBV21-1 is recorded as a pseudogene. CDR3 length: 17 amino acids. This CDR3 reads CASTPSRGGRSTGELFF. CDR3 DNA sequence: TGTGCCAGCACCCCAAGCCGCGGGGGGCGAAGCACCGGGGAGCTGTTTTTT.

This clone was observed once. The rearrangement joins TRBV12-5 to TRBJ2-7; no clear D. Trimming removed 1 base from V and 2 bases from J, with 6 bases in between. In germline, CDR1 is LGHNT, CDR2 FRNRAP. The CDR3 totals 13 residues. The CDR3: CASGLDSTYEQYF. CDR3 DNA: TGTGCTAGTGGTTTGGACAGTACCTACGAGCAGTACTTC.

The chain employs TRBV7-8 and TRBJ2-5; maybe TRBD2 (6 bases). The CDR3 has 16 amino acids. Trimming shortened V by 5 bases and J by 4 bases, and 20 bases separated the two germline ends. CDR1 and CDR2 (germline): SGHVS, FQNEAQ. CDR3 residues: CASSLNSGRSIETQYF. The CDR3 coding sequence is TGTGCCAGCAGCCTGAATTCGGGGAGGTCCATAGAGACCCAGTACTTC.

The chain recombines TRBV18 with TRBJ2-3; D may be TRBD2 (6 bases). This CDR3 is built from 14 residues. Germline lookup yields CDR1 KGHSH and CDR2 LQKENI. V was clipped by 0 bases and J by 6 bases, with 10 bases between them. CDR3 DNA: TGTGCCAGCTCACCACCAACTAGCTGGGATACGCAGTATTTT. This encodes CASSPPTSWDTQYF.

The rearrangement uses TRBV10-3 and TRBJ2-1; maybe TRBD1 (5 bases). Per the germline V gene, CDR1 is ENHRY and CDR2 is SYGVKD. The CDR3 has 15 amino acids. Trimming left V 2 bases short and J 5 bases short, with 13 bases between. As DNA, the CDR3 is TGTGCCATCAGTGAGACAAGGGGAACTGACAATGAGCAGTTCTTC. It specifies CAISETRGTDNEQFF.

The CDR3 sequence: CASSLAGTGGGEQYF. The CDR3 DNA is TGTGCCAGCAGCTTAGCGGGAACAGGGGGCGGTGAGCAGTACTTC. V is TRBV7-9 and J is TRBJ2-7, with 9 bases fitting TRBD1. In germline, CDR1 is SEHNR, CDR2 FQNEAQ (reference sequence). Trimming at V came to 0 bases and at J to 7 bases, leaving 7 bases not matched to a gene. CDR3 length: 15 residues. The full variable domain, with the rest looked up from reference TRBV7-9 and TRBJ2-7, is DTGVSQNPRHKITKRGQNVTFRCDPISEHNRLYWYRQTLGQGPEFLTYFQNEAQLEKSRLLSDRFSAERPKGSFSTLEIQRTEQGDSAMYLCASSLAGTGGGEQYFGPGTRLTVT.

This rearrangement joins TRBV28 to TRBJ1-4; no clear D. This CDR3 comprises 13 residues. Germline CDR1 MDHEN, CDR2 SYDVKM. The ends were cut back, 4 bases at V and 8 bases at J, with 11 bases in the middle. The CDR3 loop is CASSWRGAEKLFF. CDR3 sequence (DNA): TGTGCCAGCAGTTGGCGGGGAGCGGAAAAACTGTTTTTT.

The chain combines TRBV19 with TRBJ1-4, with 9 bases lining up with TRBD1. The V gene end was trimmed by 7 bases and the J gene end by 8 bases; junction bases not matched to a gene: 14. The CDR3 spans 16 residues. In germline, CDR1 is LNHDA, CDR2 SQIVND (reference sequence). CDR3 nucleotide sequence: TGTGCCAGTACTAGAACACCGGGACAGGGTAACGAAAAACTGTTTTTT. As protein: CASTRTPGQGNEKLFF.

This chain joins TRBV4-1 and TRBJ1-6, with TRBD1 as a possible D gene (6 bases). CDR1 is MGHRA and CDR2 is YSYEKL in the germline V gene. The CDR3 covers 16 residues. V shed 2 bases and J shed 9 bases, with 17 bases lying between them. The CDR3 loop reads CASSQSTGHPPSPLHF. The CDR3 DNA reads as TGCGCCAGCAGCCAATCCACAGGGCACCCTCCTTCACCCCTCCACTTT.

The chain has TRBV6-6 and TRBJ2-5; 11 bases agree with TRBD2. The CDR3 covers 16 residues. V lost 6 bases, J lost 4 bases, and 10 bases stayed unmatched. The germline gives CDR1 MNHNY, CDR2 SVGAGI (reference sequence). The CDR3 bases are TGTGCCAGCAGCTCCCTTGGTAGCGGGAGGGCAGAGACCCAGTACTTC. It encodes CASSSLGSGRAETQYF.